This TCR beta chain was identified in a study of post-analysis software for immune sequencing data. Study context: The courses of disease that were included comprised relapsing-remitting, secondary progressive and progressive-relapsing multiple sclerosis.

Researchers reported that TCR beta cDNA libraries carried unique molecular identifiers. TCRdb re-called the PCR reads through MiXCR, storing one row per CDR3 protein. The sample has 650,000 to 850,000 distinct CDR3 sequences, roughly 50% seen once; the top ten hold under 6%. A word on this clonotype: Its antigen is unknown.

Germline V gives CDR1 SQVTM, CDR2 ANQGSEA. V shed 7 bases, J shed 7 bases, and the junction held 13 bases outside the gene matches. The CDR3 covers 15 residues. The study's findings and limits: A significant reduction in normalized Chao1 diversity was observed in multiple sclerosis patients versus controls. Analysis by F measure revealed that same-batch samples clustered strongly together. Five TRBV segments were significantly more frequent in patients than in controls. TRBV5-6, TRBV5-1 and TRBV20-1 were among these segments.

The clonotype was recovered from a girl between 5 and 17 years old with multiple sclerosis. Sequencing used blood. The chain joins TRBV29-1 to TRBJ2-3, with 11 bases lining up with TRBD2. The CDR3 reads CSAHRTSGGAYTQYF. CDR3 coding DNA: TGCAGCGCCCATCGTACTAGCGGGGGTGCTTATACGCAGTATTTT.